These 27 T cell receptor beta chains originate from one sample sequenced in a study of graft-versus-host responses after intestinal transplantation. Libraries were prepared by immunoSEQ multiplex PCR; TCRdb keeps only in-frame clonotypes and omits some of them. The sample has 33,000 or so clones; just under 95% are singletons. Here the sequenced sample was PBMCs, taken 16 days after intestinal transplant. Receptor source: a human patient who received an intestinal transplant, so some T cells may come from the graft donor.

V is TRBV4-1 and J is TRBJ2-7; 10 nucleotides line up with TRBD1. The CDR3 runs to 16 residues. Germline CDR1 MGHRA, CDR2 YSYEKL. V was clipped by 0 bases and J by 7 bases; unmatched bases: 9. The CDR3 DNA is TGCGCCAGCAGCCAAGATCGGGACAGGGGACTTAGGGAGCAGTACTTC. It translates to CASSQDRDRGLREQYF.

The chain links TRBV5-1 to TRBJ2-3, with 7 bases identical to TRBD1. Trimming cost V 7 bases and J 2 bases; bases outside gene matches: 10. Germline V gives CDR1 SGHRS, CDR2 YFSETQ. This CDR3 has 15 residues. CDR3 nucleotide sequence: TGCGCCAGCTCAATACAGGGGCCGACCACAGATACGCAGTATTTT. It is translated as CASSIQGPTTDTQYF.

V is TRBV5-1 and J is TRBJ2-7; TRBD2 matches 10 bases. The CDR3 contains 16 residues. Germline V gene data show CDR1 as SGHRS and CDR2 as YFSETQ. V lost 4 bases, J lost 2 bases, and 9 bases stayed unmatched. CDR3 bases: TGCGCCAGCAGCCCCAAAGGACTAGCGGAGGCCTACGAGCAGTACTTC. Protein sequence: CASSPKGLAEAYEQYF.

This clone was observed a few times. The chain couples TRBV4-1 to TRBJ2-4; 8 bases line up with TRBD2. This CDR3 spans 15 amino acids. V gave up 0 bases and J gave up 8 bases; unmatched junction bases: 6. The germline gives CDR1 MGHRA, CDR2 YSYEKL. The chain's CDR3 is CASSQEGDGGDIQYF. CDR3 in DNA: TGCGCCAGCAGCCAAGAGGGGGACGGGGGGGACATTCAGTACTTC.

The chain joins TRBV5-1 to TRBJ2-1; the D is unclear. Germline CDR1 and CDR2: SGHRS and YFSETQ. The V end was cut by 4 bases, the J end by 8 bases, with 7 bases between. The length of the CDR3 is 11 residues. CDR3 residues: CASSPGYEQFF. For the CDR3, the DNA is TGCGCCAGCAGCCCGGGCTATGAGCAGTTCTTC.

The chain carries TRBV7-9 and TRBJ2-1; possibly TRBD2 for D (6 bases). Germline CDR1 SEHNR, CDR2 FQNEAQ (reference sequence). V shed 0 bases and J shed 3 bases, with 9 bases lying between them. The CDR3 covers 15 residues. This CDR3 is CASSLARDFYNEQFF. CDR3 DNA: TGTGCCAGCAGCTTAGCCCGGGACTTCTACAATGAGCAGTTCTTC.

The chain employs TRBV7-9 and TRBJ2-1; 9 bases match TRBD2. After removal of 1 base from V and 2 bases from J, the junction contained 3 bases not matched to a gene. The length of the CDR3 is 16 residues. Germline CDR1 SEHNR, CDR2 FQNEAQ (reference sequence). CDR3 amino acids: CASSLGASGTYNEQFF. CDR3 DNA: TGTGCCAGCAGCTTAGGGGCTAGCGGGACCTACAATGAGCAGTTCTTC.

The J gene is TRBJ1-1, the V gene TRBV6-5; the D is unclear. Between the trimmed V and J ends, which lost 6 bases and 3 bases, there was a span of 14 bases. CDR3 length: 14 amino acids. Germline CDR1 and CDR2: MNHEY and SVGAGI. The CDR3 DNA is TGTGCCAGCAGGGGGTTAGGAGGGTACACTGAAGCTTTCTTT. This codes for CASRGLGGYTEAFF.

J is TRBJ2-5 and V is TRBV7-2; no firm D call. Trimming shortened V by 5 bases and J by 1 base, and 2 bases separated the two germline ends. This CDR3 region has 11 residues. Germline values: CDR1 SGHTA, CDR2 FQGNSA. CDR3 nucleotides: TGTGCCAGCAGCCCCCAAGAGACCCAGTACTTC. It specifies CASSPQETQYF.

The V call is TRBV28, the J call TRBJ1-1, with D maybe TRBD1 (6 bases). Germline V lookup: CDR1 MDHEN, CDR2 SYDVKM. With 2 bases removed from V and 4 bases from J, the gap between germline ends came to 11 bases. The CDR3 has 14 amino acids. The CDR3 sequence is CASSLRGSGTEAFF. The CDR3 region has the DNA TGTGCCAGCAGTTTAAGGGGGTCTGGCACTGAAGCTTTCTTT.

J is TRBJ2-1 and V is TRBV15, with D uncertain. Trimming pared 4 bases from V and 0 bases from J, leaving 13 bases between. This CDR3 contains 16 residues. Germline V lookup: CDR1 LNHNV, CDR2 YYDKDF (reference sequence). In nucleotides, the CDR3 is TGTGCCACCAGCAAACCCCCACCGAGCTCCTACAATGAGCAGTTCTTC. Translating gives CATSKPPPSSYNEQFF.

This clone was seen more than once but under ten times. The V call is TRBV7-6, the J call TRBJ2-7; possibly TRBD1 or TRBD2 for D (6 bases each). CDR1 and CDR2 from the germline V gene are SGHVS and FNYEAQ. The germline V and J ends were trimmed by 6 bases and 6 bases, with 15 bases remaining between them. This CDR3 is built from 13 residues. CDR3 amino acids: CASSHTQGLEQYF. The CDR3, as DNA: TGTGCCAGCAGTCATACACAGGGACTCGAGCAGTACTTC.

This chain uses TRBV29-1 with TRBJ2-7; TRBD2 agrees at 12 bases. V was pared by 6 bases and J by 4 bases, with 16 bases of the junction left unmatched. Looked up from germline, CDR1 is SQVTM and CDR2 is ANQGSEA. The length of the CDR3 is 17 residues. This CDR3 is CSVKGLAGFLYLYEQYF. The CDR3 nucleotides read TGCAGCGTAAAAGGACTAGCGGGATTTCTTTACCTTTACGAGCAGTACTTC.

The rearrangement links TRBV29-1 to TRBJ1-2, with D possibly being TRBD1 (5 bases). From germline, CDR1 is SQVTM and CDR2 ANQGSEA. Trimming shortened V by 2 bases and J by 8 bases, and 12 bases separated the two germline ends. This CDR3 is built from 12 residues. CDR3 bases: TGCAGCGTTGAAATGGGGGTCCGCGGCTACACCTTC. This sequence encodes CSVEMGVRGYTF. The full variable domain, with the rest looked up from reference TRBV29-1 and TRBJ1-2, is SAVISQKPSRDICQRGTSLTIQCQVDSQVTMMFWYRQQPGQSLTLIATANQGSEATYESGFVIDKFPISRPNLTFSTLTVSNMSPEDSSIYLCSVEMGVRGYTFGSGTRLTVV.

This clone was recorded only once. The J gene is TRBJ2-5, the V gene TRBV5-5; possible D gene TRBD2, 6 bases. The J call is doubtful: the DNA matches TRBJ2-7 better. The length of the CDR3 is 15 residues. Germline assignment: CDR1 SGHKS and CDR2 YYEKEE (reference sequence). This CDR3 is CASSLDGGISYEQYF. DNA of the CDR3: TGTGCCAGCAGCTTGGATGGAGGGATCTCCTACGAGCAGTACTTC.

V is TRBV5-4 and J is TRBJ2-7, with 9 bases aligning to TRBD2. The CDR3 consists of 16 residues. The germline gives CDR1 SGHNT, CDR2 YYREEE (reference sequence). J gave up 2 bases and V 3 bases, and 9 bases lay outside the gene matches. The CDR3 DNA is TGTGCCAGCAGCTCAAATAGCGGGAGTTTTCCCTACGAGCAGTACTTC. Translation gives CASSSNSGSFPYEQYF.

This clone was recorded only once. The chain carries TRBV7-9 and TRBJ2-4; 10 positions agree with TRBD1. This CDR3 is 16 amino acids long. CDR1 is SEHNR, CDR2 FQNEAQ, per germline (reference sequence). V shed 3 bases and J 2 bases; nucleotides not matched to a gene: 4. The CDR3 loop reads CASSFQTGGTKNIQYF. CDR3 DNA: TGTGCCAGCAGCTTTCAGACAGGGGGCACCAAAAACATTCAGTACTTC.

The chain joins TRBV5-6 to TRBJ2-7; the D is unclear. Looked up from germline, CDR1 is SGHDT and CDR2 is YYEEEE. The CDR3 length is 12 residues. V was shortened by 0 bases and J by 4 bases, with 5 bases between the two germline ends. In nucleotides, the CDR3 is TGTGCCAGCAGCTTGGGAATGTACGAGCAGTACTTC. Translated, it gives CASSLGMYEQYF. Complete variable domain (other parts from reference TRBV5-6 and TRBJ2-7): DAGVTQSPTHLIKTRGQQVTLRCSPKSGHDTVSWYQQALGQGPQFIFQYYEEEERQRGNFPDRFSGHQFPNYSSELNVNALLLGDSALYLCASSLGMYEQYFGPGTRLTVT.

This chain links TRBV2 with TRBJ2-1; 7 bases match TRBD2. This CDR3 spans 14 amino acids. CDR1 and CDR2 from the germline V gene are SNHLY and FYNNEI. V gave up 1 base and J gave up 7 bases; unmatched junction bases: 4. The CDR3 region has the DNA TGTGCCAGCAGTGAAGGGGGCGGGAGTAATGAGCAGTTCTTC. Amino acids: CASSEGGGSNEQFF. The variable domain in full, with the rest retrieved from reference TRBV2 and TRBJ2-1, is EPEVTQTPSHQVTQMGQEVILRCVPISNHLYFYWYRQILGQKVEFLVSFYNNEISEKSEIFDDQFSVERPDGSNFTLKIRSTKLEDSAMYFCASSEGGGSNEQFFGPGTRLTVL.

This rearrangement joins TRBV23-1 to TRBJ1-1; weak D call: TRBD1 (5 bases). TRBV23-1 qualifies as an ORF whose function is uncertain. V was shortened by 9 bases and J by 4 bases, with 18 bases between the two germline ends. This CDR3 has 14 residues. This chain's CDR3 is CASQTREGSTEAFF. As DNA, the CDR3 is TGCGCCAGTCAAACAAGGGAGGGGAGCACTGAAGCTTTCTTT.

V and J are TRBV4-1 and TRBJ2-2; D is unresolved. CDR1 MGHRA and CDR2 YSYEKL come from the germline V gene. Trimming left V 5 bases short and J 7 bases short, with 14 bases between. This CDR3 spans 14 amino acids. CDR3 coding DNA: TGCGCCAGCAGCTCAAAGGCACGTGGCGGGGAGCTGTTTTTT. Residues: CASSSKARGGELFF.

The chain links TRBV21-1 to TRBJ1-1. TRBV21-1 is given as a pseudogene. CDR3 length equals 17 residues. The CDR3 spells CASSDPLANTIRTEAFF. CDR3 nucleotide sequence: TGTGCCAGCAGCGACCCTTTAGCTAACACAATTCGCACTGAAGCTTTCTTT.

The chain links TRBV6-5 to TRBJ2-3, with 12 nucleotides matching TRBD2. V lost 0 bases, J lost 9 bases, and 7 bases stayed unmatched. Germline V gives CDR1 MNHEY, CDR2 SVGAGI. This CDR3 contains 16 residues. The CDR3 reads CASSYSRTSGEGTQYF. CDR3 DNA: TGTGCCAGCAGTTACTCTAGGACTAGCGGGGAGGGAACGCAGTATTTT.

The count of this clone is one. The rearrangement joins TRBV6-6 to TRBJ1-2; TRBD1 agrees at 7 bases. Trimming cost V 3 bases and J 4 bases; bases outside gene matches: 8. This CDR3 has 15 residues. Germline CDR1 MNHNY, CDR2 SVGAGI (reference sequence). CDR3: CASSYQSGGGYGYTF. The CDR3 DNA sequence: TGTGCCAGCAGTTATCAATCAGGGGGAGGCTATGGCTACACCTTC.

This rearrangement joins TRBV18 to TRBJ1-2, with no clear D. With 3 bases removed from V and 5 bases from J, the gap between germline ends came to 10 bases. The V gene's germline CDR1 is KGHSH and CDR2 LQKENI. The CDR3 covers 13 residues. The CDR3 is CASSPERAYGYTF. CDR3 DNA: TGTGCCAGCTCACCGGAAAGGGCATATGGCTACACCTTC.

The V and J genes are TRBV5-1 and TRBJ1-2; 10 nucleotides line up with TRBD1. Germline CDR1 SGHRS, CDR2 YFSETQ. This CDR3 contains 16 residues. Germline trimming cut 1 base from V and 6 bases from J; bases unmatched to any gene: 9. The CDR3 DNA reads TGCGCCAGCAGCTTGTTGGGGACAGGGGCCCCGGATGGCTACACCTTC. Protein sequence: CASSLLGTGAPDGYTF.

The chain carries TRBV19 and TRBJ1-2; 7 bases fit TRBD1. Looked up from germline, CDR1 is LNHDA and CDR2 is SQIVND (reference sequence). Trimming cost V 7 bases and J 1 base; bases outside gene matches: 6. CDR3 length equals 14 residues. The CDR3 reads CASTGDSFNYGYTF. The CDR3 DNA is TGTGCCAGTACCGGGGACAGTTTTAACTATGGCTACACCTTC.